This T cell receptor (beta chain) comes out of a study of shared clonotypes between healthy human individuals. The study, taken as a whole, reports: Clonotype sharing across a few donors was observed for around 5% of naive CD4 clonotypes. Non-shared clonotypes showed lower generation probabilities than clonotypes common to all four donors. Only blood was sampled, and tissue TCR repertoires likely differ from blood ones.

The CDR3 runs to 16 residues. Details on this clone: What it recognizes is unknown.

TCRdb keeps only in-frame clones here, not all; method: immunoSEQ multiplex PCR. This table has hundreds of thousands of clones, 97% appearing once. The source of this sequence is a woman aged 30 to 39 in good health. The sequencing sample was made of naive CD4+ T cells sorted from blood. Subset described: CD45RA+ positively selected. The chain employs TRBV12-1 and TRBJ2-7; TRBD2, the table's D call, lacks a check against the DNA. TRBV12-1 counts as a pseudogene. CDR3 sequence (DNA): TGTGCCAGCAGCTTCCCAGCGGGAGGGCAAGACTACGAGCAGTACTTC. The encoded protein is CASSFPAGGQDYEQYF.